This is a list of T cell receptor beta chains from one sample in a study of CD8 T cells in ankylosing spondylitis. Using its own MiXCR run on the 5' RACE reads, TCRdb lists one record per CDR3 protein. In the table there are fewer than 500,000 distinct CDR3 sequences, approximately 26% of which are singletons. The sample comprised blood, either unsorted or a sorted T cell fraction (not recorded which). These receptors all stem from a male donor with ankylosing spondylitis. The CDR3 runs from the conserved cysteine through the conserved F or W. A D gene is named only where the DNA matches it firmly. A clone size is listed for some rows: how often the clone was seen (once, few, many), or a class if it is expanded.

j_call	d_call	clone_size	v_call	cdr3_aa	cdr3_nt
TRBJ2-1	NA	few	TRBV5-1	CASSLRIGSRLNEQFF	TGCGCCAGCAGCTTGCGGATAGGGAGTAGGTTGAATGAGCAGTTCTTC
TRBJ1-2	NA	NA	TRBV20-1	CSATASGVGYGYTF	TGCAGTGCTACAGCCTCGGGGGTTGGCTATGGCTACACCTTC
TRBJ1-3	TRBD1	NA	TRBV20-1	CSASPGQGAFAGNTIYF	TGCAGTGCTAGTCCGGGACAGGGGGCGTTTGCGGGAAACACCATATATTTT
TRBJ2-1	NA	NA	TRBV5-1	CASGGGGSSYNEQFF	TGCGCCAGCGGGGGGGGCGGGAGCTCCTACAATGAGCAGTTCTTC
TRBJ2-7	NA	NA	TRBV5-1	CASSLESQWDEQYF	TGCGCCAGCAGCTTGGAGTCCCAGTGGGACGAGCAGTACTTC
TRBJ2-1	NA	NA	TRBV29-1	CSVELQGFEQFF	TGCAGCGTTGAGCTACAGGGCTTTGAGCAGTTCTTC
TRBJ2-1	TRBD1	NA	TRBV6-1	CASRSDRGGDYNEQFF	TGTGCCAGCAGGTCCGACAGGGGGGGAGACTACAATGAGCAGTTCTTC
TRBJ2-7	NA	NA	TRBV20-1	CSARRRADSYEQYF	TGCAGTGCTAGAAGGCGGGCAGACTCCTACGAGCAGTACTTC
TRBJ1-6	NA	few	TRBV11-2	CASSRRPRPGSYNSPLHF	TGTGCCAGCAGCAGACGACCCCGGCCTGGCTCCTATAATTCACCCCTCCACTTT
TRBJ1-2	TRBD1	NA	TRBV7-2	CASSPRQGDGYTF	TGTGCCAGCAGTCCTAGACAGGGTGATGGCTACACCTTC
TRBJ1-1	NA	few	TRBV12-3/TRBV12-4	CASKLRDEAFF	TGTGCCAGCAAACTCCGGGATGAAGCTTTCTTT
TRBJ1-2	NA	NA	TRBV10-3	CAIRNSDDYTF	TGTGCCATCAGAAACTCGGACGACTACACCTTC
TRBJ2-3	TRBD1	few	TRBV24-1	CATSDFRRQGADTQYF	TGTGCCACCAGTGATTTCCGGCGACAGGGCGCAGATACGCAGTATTTT
TRBJ1-1	NA	NA	TRBV15	CATSRDRGPGTEAFF	TGTGCCACCAGCAGAGACCGGGGGCCGGGGACTGAAGCTTTCTTT
TRBJ2-1	TRBD2	NA	TRBV29-1	CSVTPGLAGVVEQFF	TGCAGCGTGACACCCGGCCTAGCGGGAGTAGTTGAGCAGTTCTTC
TRBJ1-5	NA	NA	TRBV3-1	CASSQRPDYSNQPQHF	TGTGCCAGCAGCCAAAGGCCAGACTATAGCAATCAGCCCCAGCATTTT
TRBJ2-4	NA	NA	TRBV7-2	CASSLVGRSLSGNIQYF	TGTGCCAGCAGCTTAGTAGGCCGATCCCTTTCAGGGAACATTCAGTACTTC
TRBJ2-7	TRBD1	NA	TRBV15	CAVDRVAEQYF	TGTGCCGTCGACAGGGTAGCCGAGCAGTACTTC
TRBJ2-3	TRBD2	few	TRBV20-1	CSATTSGRADTQYF	TGCAGTGCTACGACTAGCGGGAGGGCAGATACGCAGTATTTT
TRBJ2-2	TRBD2	many	TRBV12-3/TRBV12-4	CASRINPLVAGATGELFF	TGTGCCAGCAGGATAAACCCCCTGGTAGCGGGAGCCACCGGGGAGCTGTTTTTT
TRBJ2-1	NA	many	TRBV29-1	CSVGGRENEQFF	TGCAGCGTTGGGGGGCGAGAGAATGAGCAGTTCTTC
TRBJ1-5	NA	NA	TRBV11-1	CASSLVVTPDSPNQPQHF	TGTGCCAGCAGCTTAGTAGTCACTCCAGACTCCCCGAATCAGCCCCAGCATTTT
TRBJ2-3	NA	NA	TRBV2	CASRIGLTLTDTQYF	TGTGCCAGCAGAATAGGACTAACCCTCACAGATACGCAGTATTTT
TRBJ2-1	TRBD2	NA	TRBV7-9	CASSFAGLAGGYNEQFF	TGTGCCAGCAGCTTCGCCGGACTAGCGGGAGGCTACAATGAGCAGTTCTTC
TRBJ2-5	TRBD2	few	TRBV5-6	CASSLPLAGDQETQYF	TGTGCCAGCAGCTTGCCGTTAGCGGGAGACCAAGAGACCCAGTACTTC
TRBJ1-2	NA	NA	TRBV12-3/TRBV12-4	CASSRQAASNYGYTF	TGTGCCAGCAGTCGGCAAGCAGCCTCTAACTATGGCTACACCTTC
TRBJ1-5	NA	NA	TRBV6-1	CASSPMDQPQHF	TGTGCCAGCAGCCCGATGGATCAGCCCCAGCATTTT
TRBJ2-2	NA	few	TRBV20-1	CSAQKAQGNTGELFF	TGCAGTGCCCAAAAAGCCCAGGGGAACACCGGGGAGCTGTTTTTT
TRBJ1-1	NA	NA	TRBV2	CASSVSLNTEAFF	TGTGCCAGCAGTGTATCCCTGAACACTGAAGCTTTCTTT
TRBJ2-1	NA	few	TRBV6-1	CASSEVSAGYNEQFF	TGTGCCAGCAGTGAAGTAAGCGCGGGATACAATGAGCAGTTCTTC
TRBJ1-2	NA	NA	TRBV24-1	CATSDYKTDAYGYTF	TGTGCCACCAGTGATTACAAGACAGACGCTTATGGCTACACCTTC
TRBJ2-1	TRBD2	NA	TRBV24-1	CATSDPTSGDNEQFF	TGTGCCACCAGTGATCCGACTAGCGGTGACAATGAGCAGTTCTTC
TRBJ1-1	NA	few	TRBV11-2	CASSAGGGGSNTEAFF	TGTGCCAGCAGCGCTGGGGGGGGAGGCTCGAACACTGAAGCTTTCTTT
TRBJ2-3	NA	NA	TRBV20-1	CSANGHTDTQYF	TGCAGTGCTAATGGCCACACAGATACGCAGTATTTT
TRBJ2-3	NA	NA	TRBV5-5	CASSYDWTGGGDTQYF	TGTGCCAGCAGCTACGACTGGACCGGCGGTGGAGATACGCAGTATTTT
TRBJ1-5	TRBD1	few	TRBV12-3/TRBV12-4	CASRHRDRDNQPQHF	TGTGCCAGCAGACACCGGGACAGGGACAATCAGCCCCAGCATTTT
TRBJ1-1	NA	NA	TRBV12-3/TRBV12-4	CASSYLRTEAFF	TGTGCCAGCAGTTACCTTAGGACTGAAGCTTTCTTT
TRBJ2-7	NA	few	TRBV29-1	CSVRGAGEQYF	TGCAGCGTCCGTGGGGCCGGCGAGCAGTACTTC
TRBJ2-2	TRBD2	NA	TRBV3-1	CASRALAGAGELFF	TGTGCCAGCAGAGCTCTAGCGGGAGCCGGGGAGCTGTTTTTT
TRBJ2-5	NA	few	TRBV20-1	CSARGGAFYETQYF	TGCAGTGCTAGAGGTGGGGCGTTCTATGAGACCCAGTACTTC
TRBJ1-1	TRBD1	NA	TRBV5-1	CASSLSPGQGVNTEAFF	TGCGCCAGCAGCTTGTCTCCGGGACAGGGGGTGAACACTGAAGCTTTCTTT
TRBJ1-1	NA	few	TRBV11-2	CASSKNNRVNTEAFF	TGTGCCAGCAGCAAAAACAACAGGGTCAACACTGAAGCTTTCTTT
TRBJ2-5	TRBD1	NA	TRBV15	CATSRDQLGQGQETQYF	TGTGCCACCAGCAGAGATCAGCTAGGACAGGGCCAAGAGACCCAGTACTTC
TRBJ2-1	NA	NA	TRBV6-1	CASSETRSYNEQFF	TGTGCCAGCAGTGAAACTAGATCGTACAATGAGCAGTTCTTC
TRBJ1-1	TRBD1	few	TRBV6-2/TRBV6-3	CASSYDYRTGPSEAFF	TGTGCCAGCAGTTACGACTATCGGACAGGGCCGTCTGAAGCTTTCTTT